This T cell receptor beta chain came from a study of T cell repertoires in aging, cancer and after chemotherapy (dated by TCRdb to the late 2010s). In the study overall: Donors spanned six age groups from 30 or younger to 70 or older, with at least three individuals per group. To look at immunoaging and at how T cells reconstitute after chemotherapy, the study profiled TCR beta repertoires in peripheral blood from both healthy donors and cancer patients. The full dataset contained several million TCR reads. A cohort of some 210 cancer patients (roughly 90 with hematological and roughly 120 with solid cancers) was assembled, and 100 or so healthy donors were included as a reference group. Paired pre- and post-chemotherapy samples in the solid tumor group came from brain tumor (glioblastoma) patients receiving temozolomide-based therapy. The full study reports these points: In healthy donors, the drop in TCR diversity with age came mainly from a loss of richness, whereas in cancer patients a loss of evenness also played a part. It was noted by the authors that conclusions about immunological memory after chemotherapy cannot be drawn from the repertoire data. An increase in median generation probability over the chemotherapy interval was observed in both cancer cohorts, suggesting that the repertoire was reconstituted through rebound thymic output. Untreated patients with hematological or solid cancers showed significantly lower blood TCR diversity and higher clonality than age-matched healthy donors.

Genomic DNA extracted from peripheral blood, rather than sorted cells or RNA, was used as the source for amplification of TCR beta rearrangements. This clonotype is large (0.1 to 1%). Its antigen specificity is not known. Nothing much larger sits one base from this clone, and base qualities are not available. Multiplex touch-down PCR with a mixed TRB-A/B primer pool was used to amplify rearranged TRB sequences covering the V, D and J segments. Illumina adapters and sample indices were attached to the amplicons through two consecutive PCR reactions run with Phusion HS II polymerase. Amplicons were gel-purified with the NucleoSpin Gel and PCR Clean-up kit, then checked with Qubit and an Agilent 2100 Bioanalyzer. Libraries were sequenced on an Illumina MiSeq using 600-cycle, single-indexed, paired-end runs. Per the source publication's procedure: TRB sequences were processed with MiXCR versions 2.12 and 3.0.5. Each unique CDR3 nucleotide sequence was treated as one clone, and only productive sequences with two or more reads were kept. Shannon diversity, evenness, clonality (one minus evenness), and alpha-parameterized diversity profiles from alpha 0 to 5 were included as repertoire metrics. The IGoR algorithm was used to compute generation probabilities of clones in paired pre- and post-chemotherapy samples. The public sequencing data were trimmed at Q25 with fastp and processed into clonotypes with MiXCR by TCRdb, which kept only in-frame beta chains. One record per CDR3 amino acid sequence lists the most common genes and DNA. What appears here as the V and J calls and clone size reflects TCRdb's work, not the paper's. The sample table records over 900 distinct CDR3 sequences; more than 14% of these occur just once. The leading ten clones occupy roughly 8.7% of the sample.

The CDR3 spans 14 residues, from the cysteine through the phenylalanine. The kept DNA is CDR3 alone, 42 bases in frame from the first base. V gives up 2 bases and J gives up 0 bases, and the segment between their germline ends measures 8 bases. CDR1 and CDR2 (MNHNY, SVGAGI) derive from the germline V gene (reference sequence). The clonotype originates from a human donor with a solid tumor. The chain is assembled from TRBV6-6 and TRBJ2-7; a weak D assignment points to TRBD1 (6 bases agree). The sequencing input was blood. The nucleotide sequence is given as TGTGCCAGCAGTTACGGACAGAGCTCCTACGAGCAGTACTTC. The translation is CASSYGQSSYEQYF.